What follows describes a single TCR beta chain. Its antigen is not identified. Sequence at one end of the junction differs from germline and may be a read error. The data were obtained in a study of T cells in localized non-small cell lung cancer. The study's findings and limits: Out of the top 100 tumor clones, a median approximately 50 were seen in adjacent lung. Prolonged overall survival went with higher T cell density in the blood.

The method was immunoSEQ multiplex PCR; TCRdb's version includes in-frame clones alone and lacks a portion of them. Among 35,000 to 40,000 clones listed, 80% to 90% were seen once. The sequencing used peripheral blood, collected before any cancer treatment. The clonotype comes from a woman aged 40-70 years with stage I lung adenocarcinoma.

CDR3 loop: CASSLVKGGQETQYF. The CDR3 DNA reads as TGTGCTAGCAGCTTAGTAAAGGGCGGGCAAGAGACCCAGTACTTC. The chain carries TRBV7-7 and TRBJ2-5, with a weak D call TRBD2 (5 bases). The length of the CDR3 is 15 residues. Germline lookup yields CDR1 SSHAT and CDR2 FNYEAQ (reference sequence).